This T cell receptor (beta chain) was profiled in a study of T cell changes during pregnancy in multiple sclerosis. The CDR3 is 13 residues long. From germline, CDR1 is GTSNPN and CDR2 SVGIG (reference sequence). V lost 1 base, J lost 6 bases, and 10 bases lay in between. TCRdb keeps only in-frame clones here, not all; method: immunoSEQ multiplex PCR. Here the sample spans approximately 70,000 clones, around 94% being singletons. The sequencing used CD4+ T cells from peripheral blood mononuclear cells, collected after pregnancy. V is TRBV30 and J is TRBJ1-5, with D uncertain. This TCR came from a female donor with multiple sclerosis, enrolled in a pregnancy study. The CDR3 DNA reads TGTGCCTGGAGTGAGGGAGGCACTCAGCCCCAGCATTTT. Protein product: CAWSEGGTQPQHF.